What follows are 29 T cell receptor delta chains derived from one specimen sequenced in a study of delta chains in infants with herpesvirus infections. Gamma-chain- and delta-chain-specific primers converted PBMC RNA into TCR cDNA. TCRdb reprocessed the RT-PCR reads through CATT. Of fewer than 650 delta-chain clones listed, 15% to 20% are singletons. This material consisted of peripheral blood, taken at time point 2 of longitudinal follow-up. These receptors came from a human donor who was a Ugandan infant, either HIV-exposed or HIV-unexposed (not recorded which).

Details on this clone: A far larger clone is only one base removed, so a read error is likely. The chain links TRDV1 to TRDJ1, with 7 bases lining up with TRDD2. No J gene was available from TCRdb, and it was assigned here by a germline match of the DNA. Germline assignment: CDR1 TSWWSYY and CDR2 QGS. The length of the CDR3 is 17 residues. The ends lost 3 bases at V and 0 bases at J; junction bases unmatched: 10. The CDR3 nucleotides read TGTGCTCTTGGGGAGCTTCCTATCGTGGAATACACCGATAAACTCATCTTT. It encodes CALGELPIVEYTDKLIF.

This clone is judged large. J is TRDJ2 and V is TRDV1; 11 bases are a match to TRDD3. Germline V gene data show CDR1 as TSWWSYY and CDR2 as QGS. CDR3 length: 21 residues. Germline trimming cut 4 bases from V and 0 bases from J; bases unmatched to any gene: 16. CDR3 protein: CALGAEAWPGGYPSLTAQLFF. The CDR3 DNA follows: TGTGCTCTTGGGGCCGAAGCCTGGCCTGGGGGATACCCTTCTTTGACAGCACAACTCTTCTTT.

This clone came up a few times. A much larger clone lies one base from this, so it may be a read error. This specimen includes other DNA sequences encoding the same CDR3. The rearrangement joins TRDV2 to TRDJ1, with D maybe TRDD3 (9 bases). Looked up from germline, CDR1 is GEAIGNYY and CDR2 is EKD. This CDR3 spans 23 amino acids. The CDR3 here is CACDILSLGLPTSGGSYTDKLIF. The CDR3 nucleotides read TGTGCATGTGACATTCTTTCTCTCGGGCTTCCTACGTCTGGGGGATCGTACACCGATAAACTCATCTTT.

This clone has more than one count but fewer than ten. A far larger clone is only one base removed, so a read error is likely. This sequence joins TRDV2 and TRDJ1; no reliable D call. CDR1 is GEAIGNYY and CDR2 is EKD in the germline V gene. V lost 5 bases and J 6 bases, leaving 15 bases between the germline ends. The CDR3 contains 13 residues. CDR3 region: CACVKRNGYKLIF. CDR3 coding DNA: TGTGCCTGTGTTAAACGGAATGGTTATAAACTCATCTTT.

In this sample, this clone turned up once. A far larger clone is one nucleotide away, so this likely arose from a read error. The chain couples TRDV2 to TRDJ1; 10 bases align to TRDD3. Because TCRdb records no J gene, it was assigned here through a match of the DNA to germline. The CDR3 sequence is 23 residues long. V shed 2 bases, J shed 0 bases, and the junction held 26 bases outside the gene matches. Germline CDR1 GEAIGNYY, CDR2 EKD. The CDR3 spells CACDILSLGLPTTGGSYTDKLIF. In DNA, the CDR3 is TGTGCCTGTGACATTCTTTCTCTCGGGCTTCCTACGACTGGGGGATCGTACACCGATAAACTCATCTTT.

By share, this clone ranks as large (0.1 to 1%). The J gene is TRDJ1, the V gene TRDV1; TRDD3 matches 12 bases. The CDR3 consists of 14 residues. Germline V gene sequence: CDR1 TSWWSYY, CDR2 QGS. With 3 bases clipped from V and 9 bases from J, the junction kept 5 bases outside the gene matches. Here the CDR3 reads CALGDRTGGYQLIF. The CDR3 nucleotides are TGTGCTCTTGGGGACCGTACTGGGGGATACCAACTCATCTTT.

A few counts support this clone. This may be a read error: a much more frequent sequence differs by one nucleotide. This chain uses TRDV1 with TRDJ1; tentative D call: TRDD3 (5 bases). Per germline, CDR1 TSWWSYY and CDR2 QGS. V lost 0 bases and J 0 bases, leaving 29 bases between the germline ends. CDR3 length: 22 amino acids. As DNA, the CDR3 is TGTGCTCTTGGGGAACTAGGCGTTCTCACACTGTACTGGACCCAGTACACCGATAAACTCATCTTT. Translation: CALGELGVLTLYWTQYTDKLIF.

This clone was found a few times. It is likely a read error: a sequence one base away is far more abundant. The chain carries TRDV1 and TRDJ1; D gene ambiguous. V was shortened by 0 bases and J by 0 bases, with 17 bases between the two germline ends. CDR3 size: 18 residues. Germline CDR1 is TSWWSYY and CDR2 is QGS. The CDR3 bases are TGTGCTCTTGGGGAACTTACGGGTCACTGTACCCACACCGATAAACTCATCTTT. Translation gives CALGELTGHCTHTDKLIF.

In its sample, this clone was seen a few times. A read error likely explains this, since a far larger clone differs by one base. Here the CDR3 DNA reads TGTGCTCTTGGGAAAGAAGTCCCCCAATACGGGCCCAACACCGATAAACTCATCTTT. Its translation: CALGKEVPQYGPNTDKLIF. The chain employs TRDV1 and TRDJ1; D might be TRDD3 (5 bases). The CDR3 extends over 19 amino acids. The ends were cut back, 5 bases at V and 0 bases at J, with 25 bases in the middle. CDR1 TSWWSYY and CDR2 QGS come from the germline V gene.

This clone came up a few times. A far larger clone is only one base removed, so a read error is likely. Other DNA variants within this sample encode the same CDR3. V is TRDV1 and J is TRDJ3, with TRDD3 matching over 12 bases. The CDR3 is made up of 21 amino acids. The germline gives CDR1 TSWWSYY, CDR2 QGS. This CDR3 is CALGGDWGIPRYSWDTRQMFF. DNA of the CDR3: TGTGCTCTTGGGGGGGACTGGGGGATACCACGCTACTCCTGGGACACCCGACAAATGTTTTTC.

This clone occurred a few times. This likely stems from a read error, as it lies one base from a far larger clone. The chain employs TRDV1 and TRDJ2; no reliable D call. CDR3 size: 12 residues. Germline CDR1 is TSWWSYY and CDR2 is QGS. With 1 base removed from V and 10 bases from J, the gap between germline ends came to 7 bases. The CDR3 DNA reads as TGTGCTCTTGGGGAACGCCCCGGACAACTCTTCTTT. As protein: CALGERPGQLFF.

This clone is judged medium-sized. This rearrangement joins TRDV2 to TRDJ3; the match to TRDD3 covers 10 bases. The CDR3 is 18 residues long. V dropped 0 bases and J dropped 0; count of bases not matched to a gene: 1. CDR1 and CDR2 from the germline V gene are GEAIGNYY and EKD. The CDR3 here is CACDTAGGYSWDTRQMFF. CDR3 DNA sequence: TGTGCCTGTGACACCGCTGGGGGATACTCCTGGGACACCCGACAGATGTTTTTC.

This clone was observed a few times. It differs at one base from a far larger clone, so likely a read error. The chain has TRDV1 and TRDJ1; 7 bases fit TRDD2. This CDR3 is 20 amino acids long. The germline gives CDR1 TSWWSYY, CDR2 QGS. V lost 4 bases to trimming and J lost 0 bases; unmatched junction nucleotides: 20. CDR3 sequence (DNA): TGTGCTCTTGGGGTAATATTTTTACCTTCCTCACTTCAATACACCGATAAACTCATCTTT. This codes for CALGVIFLPSSLQYTDKLIF.

This clone has only a few counts. This sequence may be a read error, since a much larger clone differs from it by one base. Other DNA sequences in this specimen translate into the identical CDR3. This rearrangement joins TRDV1 to TRDJ1; TRDD3 aligns across 11 bases. CDR3 size: 22 residues. V lost 4 bases to trimming and J lost 0 bases; unmatched junction nucleotides: 22. Germline V gene data show CDR1 as TSWWSYY and CDR2 as QGS. The CDR3, as DNA: TGTGCTCTTGGGGCCCTACCTTCCTATGGTGGGGGATACGTAGGGTACACCGATAAACTCATCTTT. Translation gives CALGALPSYGGGYVGYTDKLIF.

Notes on this clone: It is likely a read error: a sequence one base away is far more abundant. The CDR3 region has the DNA TGTGCTCTTGGGGAACGGGGTTCGCCTCCATGGAGTATGGGGGATACATGGGGAACCAATAAACTCATCTTT. This translates into CALGERGSPPWSMGDTWGTNKLIF. This chain links TRDV1 with TRDJ1, with 10 bases fitting TRDD3. Germline CDR1 TSWWSYY, CDR2 QGS. This CDR3 is 24 amino acids long. Trimming cost V 1 base and J 6 bases; bases outside gene matches: 32.

The sample holds a few counts of this clone. A read error is the likely source, as a far larger clone sits one nucleotide away. This chain links TRDV1 with TRDJ1, with 8 nucleotides matching TRDD3. Germline assignment: CDR1 TSWWSYY and CDR2 QGS. Germline trimming cut 0 bases from V and 3 bases from J; bases unmatched to any gene: 21. There are 21 residues in the CDR3. CDR3 residues: CALGELGETDWGSNRADKLIF. CDR3 DNA sequence: TGTGCTCTTGGGGAACTCGGCGAAACCGACTGGGGGTCCAACCGCGCCGATAAACTCATCTTT.

With regard to this clone: This likely traces to a read error, being one base from a far larger clone. The chain couples TRDV2 to TRDJ1; 8 nucleotides align to TRDD3. Because TCRdb records no J gene, it was assigned here through a match of the DNA to germline. This CDR3 has 19 amino acids. Per germline, CDR1 GEAIGNYY and CDR2 EKD. The CDR3 bases are TGTGCCTCTGACACCGTTGGGGGATTCCATCGAACCGTTACCGATAAACTCATCTTT. Translating it yields CASDTVGGFHRTVTDKLIF.

This clone is large by share. The chain is built from TRDV1 and TRDJ1; 7 bases map to TRDD2. The CDR3 totals 17 residues. J was trimmed by 0 bases and V by 3 bases; bases with no gene match: 10. Germline loops: CDR1 TSWWSYY, CDR2 QGS. The CDR3 bases are TGTGCTCTTGGGGAGCTTCCTATCGCGGAATACACCGATAAACTCATCTTT. This gives the protein CALGELPIAEYTDKLIF.

As concerns this clone: A far larger clone is one base from this, pointing to a likely read error. This chain uses TRDV1 with TRDJ2; 13 bases agree with TRDD3. The J gene is not listed in TCRdb, so it was assigned here from a DNA match to germline. The CDR3 is 24 amino acids. J gave up 12 bases and V 2 bases, and 33 bases lay outside the gene matches. Germline lookup yields CDR1 TSWWSYY and CDR2 QGS. This CDR3 reads CALGERPSYGEVLGDTGETDKLFF. The CDR3 nucleotides read TGTGCTCTTGGGGAAAGGCCTTCCTACGGTGAGGTACTGGGGGATACGGGGGAGACCGATAAACTCTTCTTT.

Worth noting for this clone: A far larger clone differs by one base, so this is likely a read error. This chain connects TRDV2 to TRDJ3; TRDD3 aligns across 7 bases. Here the J gene came from matching the DNA to germline, since TCRdb omits it. Germline CDR1 and CDR2: GEAIGNYY and EKD. This CDR3 spans 17 amino acids. Here the CDR3 reads CACDTWGSSWNTRQMFF. The CDR3 DNA is TGTGCCTGTGACACCTGGGGGAGCTCCTGGAACACCCGACAGATGTTTTTC.

Comments on this clone: This probably arose from a read error, given a far larger clone one base away. Here the J gene is TRDJ1 and the V gene is not called; no check of the table's D call, TRDD3, against the DNA was made. The CDR3 spans 20 residues. The CDR3 DNA sequence: TGTGCCGTGGACGTGCCTTCCTTTACTGGGGACCTCCCTTACACCGATAAACCCATCTTT. Amino acids: CAVDVPSFTGDLPYTDKPIF.

This clone was detected only a few times. It is likely a read error: a sequence one base away is far more abundant. V is TRDV1 and J is TRDJ1; a possible D gene is TRDD2 (9 bases). Trimming took 4 bases from V and 5 from J, leaving 32 bases between them. The germline V gene encodes CDR1 TSWWSYY and CDR2 QGS. The CDR3 totals 20 residues. CDR3 residues: CALGALPTAWGDRGADKLIF. The CDR3 coding sequence is TGTGCTCTTGGGGCCCTTCCTACGGCATGGGGGGATAGAGGTGCAGATAAACTCATCTTT.

This clone was seen a handful of times. A far larger clone is a single base away, which makes a read error likely. The chain has TRDV1 and TRDJ1, with 9 bases matching TRDD3. V trimming: 2 bases; J trimming: 0 bases; junction bases outside the gene matches: 28. Germline CDR1 is TSWWSYY and CDR2 is QGS. This CDR3 comprises 24 residues. The CDR3 sequence is CALGEFIFLRPDTGGNEYTDKLIF. The CDR3 nucleotides read TGTGCTCTTGGGGAATTCATTTTCCTACGGCCCGATACTGGGGGAAACGAGTACACCGATAAACTCATCTTT.

Comment on this clone: A read error may be the cause here, since a much bigger clone is one base away. The same CDR3 also results from other DNA sequences found in this sample. This chain links TRDV1 with TRDJ1; TRDD3 aligns across 13 bases. This CDR3 has 28 residues. Germline V lookup: CDR1 TSWWSYY, CDR2 QGS. CDR3 bases: TGTGCCCTTGGGGAACCGGACCCATGGATACACGGTTACTGGGGGATACGCGTATCAACTATACCGACCGATAAACTCATCTTT. Residues: CALGEPDPWIHGYWGIRVSTIPTDKLIF.

Concerning this clone: This is likely an artifact of a read error, given a far larger clone one base away. The chain couples TRDV1 to TRDJ1; tentative D call: TRDD3 (7 bases). The CDR3 has 21 residues. Germline V gene lookup returns CDR1 TSWWSYY and CDR2 QGS. V was cut by 1 base and J by 0 bases, with 27 bases left in between. CDR3 loop: CALGERLSYEKPGGYTDKLIF. CDR3 bases: TGTGCTCTTGGGGAACGCTTGTCCTACGAGAAACCTGGGGGGTACACCGATAAACTCATCTTT.

This clone was observed a few times. A far larger clone is a single base away, which makes a read error likely. This chain joins TRDV1 and TRDJ1, with a weak D call TRDD3 (5 bases). Germline V gives CDR1 TSWWSYY, CDR2 QGS. This CDR3 comprises 21 residues. The V and J ends lost 2 bases and 1 base respectively, with 29 bases between them. The CDR3 region has the DNA TGTGCTCTTGGGGAAGGGGCCCACCTAATGTGGGGTTGGCCCTCCACCGATAAACTCATCTTT. This sequence encodes CALGEGAHLMWGWPSTDKLIF.

Details on this clone: It is likely a read error: a sequence one base away is far more abundant. CDR3 residues: CALGGRRLLLGDTSSSYTDKLIF. CDR3 in DNA: TGTGCTCTTGGGGGGCGCCGTCTCCTACTGGGGGATACCTCGTCATCTTACACCGATAAACTCATCTTT. This chain links TRDV1 with TRDJ1; 12 positions agree with TRDD3. Assignment of the J gene here rests on matching the DNA to germline, because TCRdb gives none. The germline gives CDR1 TSWWSYY, CDR2 QGS. J was trimmed by 0 bases and V by 4 bases; bases with no gene match: 24. This CDR3 has 23 amino acids.

This clone occurred a few times. With a far larger clone one base away, a read error is the likely cause. The chain joins TRDV1 to TRDJ1; weak D call: TRDD3 (6 bases). The V end lost 2 bases, the J end lost 4 bases, and 17 bases lay between the germline ends. The CDR3 loop spans 16 amino acids. The germline V gene has CDR1 TSWWSYY and CDR2 QGS. CDR3 loop: CALGEAPIRPDDKLIF. The CDR3 nucleotides read TGTGCTCTTGGGGAAGCCCCGATACGTCCAGACGATAAACTCATCTTT.

Of note for this clone: Given a far larger clone just one base away, this is likely a sequencing read error. A J gene of TRDJ1 was called, though the V gene was not; the table's D call, TRDD3, was not checked against the DNA. The CDR3 is 20 residues long. The CDR3: CAVDVPSFTGDLPYTDKRIF. As DNA, the CDR3 is TGTGCCGTGGACGTGCCTTCCTTTACTGGGGACCTCCCTTACACCGATAAACGCATCTTT.